This TCR beta chain was recovered during a study of blood T cell repertoires in COVID-19. Study at large: Acute and convalescent COVID-19 specimens originated in the United States, Italy and Spain. Sources were T cells, B-cell-depleted T cells, or PBMCs; the material itself was cDNA or gDNA.

In the original analysis: Amplification of reference gene primers was used by the study to estimate nucleated cell counts. The protocol was immunoSEQ multiplex PCR, while the TCRdb copy is restricted to in-frame clones and leaves out a portion. V and J calls and clone size are given by that table; D and trimming were obtained from the DNA. The table includes tens of thousands of clones, roughly 75% detected once. The sample comprised peripheral blood. The TCR comes from a woman between 50 and 59 years old with acute or convalescent COVID-19.

This CDR3 is CASSWDRGNQPQHF. CDR3 nucleotides: TGTGCCAGCAGCTGGGACAGGGGCAATCAGCCCCAGCATTTT. The V call is TRBV5-5, the J call TRBJ1-5; 9 bases fit TRBD1. CDR3 length: 14 amino acids. The ends lost 3 bases at V and 2 bases at J; junction bases unmatched: 0. CDR1 SGHKS and CDR2 YYEKEE come from the germline V gene (reference sequence).